This record looks at one T cell receptor beta chain sequence and its context. Whenever a sample was processed, at least 6 million PBMCs were isolated. The data stem from a study of blood T cells in healthy people across ages. Primers used in a second PCR of about 6 to 12 cycles were a sample-barcoded 5' primer and a J-beta primer mix. Paired-end reads containing CDR3 totaled no fewer than 3 million for each sample. Each CDR3 protein gets one entry after TCRdb re-called the 5' RACE reads with MiXCR. The data hold nearly 1 million distinct CDR3 sequences, with roughly 50% observed a single time. The CDR3 has 15 amino acids. Trimming took 3 bases from V and 4 from J; bases not matched to a gene: 7. Per the germline V gene, CDR1 is MNHEY and CDR2 is SVGAGI.

This receptor was obtained from a woman aged 55 to 70 in good health. This chain uses TRBV6-5 with TRBJ1-2; 8 bases are shared with TRBD1. Sample: blood. CDR3 protein: CASSYGQGNGYGYTF. DNA for the CDR3: TGTGCCAGCAGTTATGGACAGGGAAACGGCTATGGCTACACCTTC.